These 4 T cell receptor beta chains originate from one sample sequenced in a study of shared clonotypes between healthy human individuals. Generated by immunoSEQ multiplex PCR, the TCRdb table keeps only in-frame clones and is missing some. The table shows some 2,500,000 clones, with around 93% occurring only once. The sequenced material came from naive CD4+ T cells from PBMCs. Regarding subset: CD45RA+ positively selected. All receptors derive from a man between 18 and 29 years old in good health. Some clones in this sample may be carry-over from other donors' samples.

The genes are TRBV5-1 and TRBJ2-5; D is unresolved. V was pared by 8 bases and J by 2 bases, with 19 bases between. The CDR3 loop spans 15 amino acids. CDR1 is SGHRS and CDR2 is YFSETQ in the germline V gene. The CDR3, as DNA: TGCGCCAGTAAAGGAACTACCTTAAATCAAGAGACCCAGTACTTC. Translated, it gives CASKGTTLNQETQYF.

The gene calls are TRBV29-1 and TRBJ1-5, with a tentative D call TRBD1 (6 bases). This CDR3 comprises 13 residues. Trimming left V 7 bases short and J 9 bases short, with 19 bases between. Germline lookup yields CDR1 SQVTM and CDR2 ANQGSEA. The CDR3 coding sequence is TGCAGCGCCGGGGACACCCAATTCGGGCCCCAGCATTTT. It specifies CSAGDTQFGPQHF.

The CDR3 loop reads CASTGQGRQPQHF. The CDR3 bases are TGTGCCAGCACGGGACAGGGGAGACAGCCCCAGCATTTT. The chain combines TRBV6-1 with TRBJ1-5; 10 bases map to TRBD1. CDR1 and CDR2 from the germline V gene are MNHNS and SASEGT. V shed 7 bases, J shed 7 bases, and the junction held 4 bases outside the gene matches. The CDR3 sequence is 13 residues long.

The chain joins TRBV7-2 to TRBJ1-4; D gene ambiguous. The ends were cut back, 5 bases at V and 7 bases at J, with 14 bases in the middle. Germline CDR1 SGHTA, CDR2 FQGNSA. This CDR3 has 14 residues. CDR3 sequence: CASSPGSPGEKLFF. As DNA, the CDR3 is TGTGCCAGCAGCCCCGGGAGCCCTGGTGAAAAACTGTTTTTT.